This TCR beta chain was recovered during a study of blood T cell repertoires in COVID-19. With 4 bases clipped from V and 10 bases from J, the junction kept 1 base outside the gene matches. The CDR3 length is 11 residues. Germline CDR1 SEHNR, CDR2 FQNEAQ (reference sequence). The protocol was immunoSEQ multiplex PCR, while the TCRdb copy is restricted to in-frame clones and leaves out a portion. The sample lists some 200,000 clones, 65% to 90% seen once, with 5.5% to 7% in the top ten. The sequenced material came from peripheral blood. This chain links TRBV7-9 with TRBJ2-1; 7 bases agree with TRBD1. This clonotype originated in a man at least 80 years old with acute or convalescent COVID-19. The CDR3 loop reads CASSSDREQFF. CDR3 coding DNA: TGTGCCAGCAGCTCGGACAGGGAGCAGTTCTTC.